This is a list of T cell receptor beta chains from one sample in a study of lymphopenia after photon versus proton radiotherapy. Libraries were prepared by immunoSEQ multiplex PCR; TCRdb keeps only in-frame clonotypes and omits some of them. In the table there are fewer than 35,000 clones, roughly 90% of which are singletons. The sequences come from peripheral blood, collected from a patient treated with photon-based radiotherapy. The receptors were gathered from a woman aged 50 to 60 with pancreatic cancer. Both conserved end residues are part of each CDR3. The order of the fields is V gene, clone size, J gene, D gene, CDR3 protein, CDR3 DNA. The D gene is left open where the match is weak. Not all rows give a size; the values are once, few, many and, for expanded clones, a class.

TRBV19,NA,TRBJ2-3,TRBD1,CATQDRASTDTQYF,TGTGCCACCCAGGACAGGGCTAGCACAGATACGCAGTATTTT
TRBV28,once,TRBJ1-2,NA,CASRNAETPFYGYTF,TGTGCCAGCAGGAATGCAGAGACCCCATTCTATGGCTACACCTTC
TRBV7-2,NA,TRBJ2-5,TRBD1,CASSLVTGTAQETQYF,TGTGCCAGCAGCTTAGTCACCGGGACAGCACAAGAGACCCAGTACTTC
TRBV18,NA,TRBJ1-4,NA,CASSPLSGTANEKLFF,TGTGCCAGCTCACCTTTGAGCGGAACAGCTAATGAAAAACTGTTTTTT
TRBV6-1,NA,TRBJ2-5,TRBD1,CASSENRGLKTQYF,TGTGCCAGCAGTGAGAACAGGGGGCTGAAGACCCAGTACTTC
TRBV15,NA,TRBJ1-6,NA,CATSRGGGKNSPLHF,TGTGCCACCAGCAGAGGGGGAGGGAAAAATTCACCCCTCCACTTT
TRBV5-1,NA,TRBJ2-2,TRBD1,CASSTEITGGNTGELFF,TGCGCCAGCAGCACCGAAATAACAGGGGGGAACACCGGGGAGCTGTTTTTT
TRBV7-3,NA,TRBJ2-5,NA,CASSLASEETQYF,TGTGCCAGCAGCTTAGCTAGTGAAGAGACCCAGTACTTC
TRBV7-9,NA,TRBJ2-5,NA,CASVREKETQYF,TGTGCCAGCGTCAGGGAAAAAGAGACCCAGTACTTC
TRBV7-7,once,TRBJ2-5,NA,CASSLARGGTQYF,TGTGCCAGCAGCTTAGCGCGAGGTGGGACCCAGTACTTC
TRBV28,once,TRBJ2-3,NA,CASLGPGPSTDTQYF,TGTGCCAGTTTGGGACCGGGACCGAGCACAGATACGCAGTATTTT
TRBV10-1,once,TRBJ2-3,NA,CASCLLGPVTTSTDTQYF,TGCGCCAGCTGCCTTCTTGGACCGGTTACTACTAGCACAGATACGCAGTATTTT